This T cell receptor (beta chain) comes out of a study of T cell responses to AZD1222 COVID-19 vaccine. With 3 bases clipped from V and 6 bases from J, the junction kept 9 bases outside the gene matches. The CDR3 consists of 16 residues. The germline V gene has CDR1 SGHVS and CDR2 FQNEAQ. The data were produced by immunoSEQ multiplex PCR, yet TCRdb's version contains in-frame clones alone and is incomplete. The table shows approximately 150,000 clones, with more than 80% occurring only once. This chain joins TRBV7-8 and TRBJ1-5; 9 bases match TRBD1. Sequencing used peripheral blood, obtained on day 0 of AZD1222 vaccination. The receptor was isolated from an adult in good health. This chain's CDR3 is CASSFSGTGRSQPQHF. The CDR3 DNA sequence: TGTGCCAGCAGCTTCTCCGGGACAGGGAGGAGTCAGCCCCAGCATTTT.